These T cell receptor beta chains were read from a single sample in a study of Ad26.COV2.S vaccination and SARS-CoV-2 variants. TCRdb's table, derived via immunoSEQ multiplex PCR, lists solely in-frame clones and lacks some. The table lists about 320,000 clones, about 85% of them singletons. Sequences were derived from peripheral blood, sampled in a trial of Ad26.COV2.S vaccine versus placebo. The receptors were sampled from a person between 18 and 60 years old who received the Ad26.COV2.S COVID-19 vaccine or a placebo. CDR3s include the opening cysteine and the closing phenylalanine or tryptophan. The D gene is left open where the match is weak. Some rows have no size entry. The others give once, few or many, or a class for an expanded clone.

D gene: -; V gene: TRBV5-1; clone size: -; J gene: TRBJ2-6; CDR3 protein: CASSLPNRVSGANVLTF; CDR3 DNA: TGCGCCAGCAGCCTACCAAACAGGGTTTCTGGGGCCAACGTCCTGACTTTC
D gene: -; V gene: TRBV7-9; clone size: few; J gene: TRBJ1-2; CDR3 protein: CASSPIGAGYTF; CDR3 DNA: TGTGCCAGCAGCCCAATAGGGGCTGGCTACACCTTC
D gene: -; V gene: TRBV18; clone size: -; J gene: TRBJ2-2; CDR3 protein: CASSSNVGAVAGELFF; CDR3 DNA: TGTGCCAGCTCTAGTAACGTGGGCGCAGTCGCCGGGGAGCTGTTTTTT
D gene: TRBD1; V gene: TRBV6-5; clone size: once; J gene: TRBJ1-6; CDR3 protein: CASRPDRGLNSPLHF; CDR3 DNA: TGTGCCAGCAGGCCCGACAGGGGATTGAATTCACCCCTCCACTTT
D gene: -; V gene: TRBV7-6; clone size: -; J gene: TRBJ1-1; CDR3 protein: CASSANADSEAFF; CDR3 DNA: TGTGCCAGCAGCGCAAATGCGGACAGTGAAGCTTTCTTT
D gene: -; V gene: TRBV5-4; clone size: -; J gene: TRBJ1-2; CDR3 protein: CASSLVGGANYGYTF; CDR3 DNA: TGTGCCAGCAGCTTGGTGGGGGGAGCTAACTATGGCTACACCTTC
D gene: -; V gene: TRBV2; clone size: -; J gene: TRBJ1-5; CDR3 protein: CASSDLGYLHQPQHF; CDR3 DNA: TGTGCCAGCAGTGACTTGGGATATTTACATCAGCCCCAGCATTTT
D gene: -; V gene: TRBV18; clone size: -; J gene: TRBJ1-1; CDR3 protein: CASSPERKAEAFF; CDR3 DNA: TGTGCCAGCTCACCGGAGAGGAAGGCTGAAGCTTTCTTT
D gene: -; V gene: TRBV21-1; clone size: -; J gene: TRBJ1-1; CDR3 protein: CASTDRENTEAFF; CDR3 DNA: TGTGCCAGCACCGACAGGGAGAACACTGAAGCTTTCTTT
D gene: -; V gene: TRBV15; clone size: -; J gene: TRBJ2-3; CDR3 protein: CATSRGGAVSDTQYF; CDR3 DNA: TGTGCCACCAGCAGAGGAGGAGCGGTTTCGGATACGCAGTATTTT
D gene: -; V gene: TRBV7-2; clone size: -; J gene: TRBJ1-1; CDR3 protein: CASSLRSDTEAFF; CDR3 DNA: TGTGCCAGCAGCTTACGGTCGGACACTGAAGCTTTCTTT
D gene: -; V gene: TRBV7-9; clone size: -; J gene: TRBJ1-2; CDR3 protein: CASSLAAGTYGYTF; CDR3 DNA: TGTGCCAGCAGCTTAGCGGCCGGAACGTATGGCTACACCTTC
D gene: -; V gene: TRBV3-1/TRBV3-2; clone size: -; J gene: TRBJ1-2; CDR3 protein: CASSQDRGQIYGYTF; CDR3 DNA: TGTGCCAGCAGCCAAGACCGTGGACAAATCTATGGCTACACCTTC
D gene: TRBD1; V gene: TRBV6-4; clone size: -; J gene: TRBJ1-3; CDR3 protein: CASSDGDRERNTIYF; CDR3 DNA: TGTGCCAGCAGTGACGGGGACAGGGAAAGAAACACCATATATTTT
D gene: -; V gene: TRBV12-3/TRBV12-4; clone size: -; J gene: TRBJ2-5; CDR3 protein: CASSSGIETQYF; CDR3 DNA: TGTGCCAGCAGTTCCGGGATCGAGACCCAGTACTTC
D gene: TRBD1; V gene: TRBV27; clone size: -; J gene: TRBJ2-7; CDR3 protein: CASSWTGRSYEQYF; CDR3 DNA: TGTGCCAGCAGTTGGACAGGACGATCCTACGAGCAGTACTTC
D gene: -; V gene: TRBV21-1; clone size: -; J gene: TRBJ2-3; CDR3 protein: CASSKKWVPSGGAIKTQYF; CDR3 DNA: TGTGCCAGCAGCAAAAAATGGGTCCCCAGCGGGGGAGCAATTAAAACGCAGTATTTT
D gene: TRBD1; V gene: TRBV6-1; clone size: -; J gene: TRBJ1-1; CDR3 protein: CASSEPGQGNTEAFF; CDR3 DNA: TGTGCCAGCAGTGAACCGGGACAGGGGAACACTGAAGCTTTCTTT
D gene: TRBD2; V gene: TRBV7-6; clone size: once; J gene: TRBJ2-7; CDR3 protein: CASSRTSGGPYEQYF; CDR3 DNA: TGTGCCAGCAGCCGTACTAGCGGGGGACCCTACGAGCAGTACTTC
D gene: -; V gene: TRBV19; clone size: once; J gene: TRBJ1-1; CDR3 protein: CASSIDGRPGGEAFF; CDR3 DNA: TGTGCCAGTAGTATAGACGGACGTCCCGGCGGTGAAGCTTTCTTT
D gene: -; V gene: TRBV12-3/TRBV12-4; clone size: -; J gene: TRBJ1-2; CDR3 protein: CASSFDGFYGYTF; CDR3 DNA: TGTGCCAGCAGTTTCGACGGTTTCTATGGCTACACCTTC
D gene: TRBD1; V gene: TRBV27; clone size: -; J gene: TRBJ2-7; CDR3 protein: CASRAHTGDEQYF; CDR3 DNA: TGTGCCAGCAGGGCACACACAGGGGACGAGCAGTACTTC
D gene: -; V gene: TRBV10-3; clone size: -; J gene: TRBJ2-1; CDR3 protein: CATWTDNEQFF; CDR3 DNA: TGTGCCACCTGGACTGACAATGAGCAGTTCTTC
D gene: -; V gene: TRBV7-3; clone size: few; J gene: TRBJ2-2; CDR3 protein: CASSLSGRDGELFF; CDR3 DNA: TGTGCCAGCAGCTTATCCGGTAGGGACGGGGAGCTGTTTTTT
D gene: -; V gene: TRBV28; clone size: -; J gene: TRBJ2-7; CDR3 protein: CASSLYRTGVYEQYF; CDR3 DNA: TGTGCCAGCAGTTTATATAGGACGGGGGTCTACGAGCAGTACTTC
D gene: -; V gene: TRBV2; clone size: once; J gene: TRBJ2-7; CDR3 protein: CASRGDRIYEQYF; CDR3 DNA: TGTGCCAGCAGGGGAGACAGAATATACGAGCAGTACTTC
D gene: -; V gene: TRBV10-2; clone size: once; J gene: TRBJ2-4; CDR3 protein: CASTPAEGLLINIQYF; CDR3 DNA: TGCGCCAGCACCCCTGCCGAGGGACTTCTTATAAACATTCAGTACTTC
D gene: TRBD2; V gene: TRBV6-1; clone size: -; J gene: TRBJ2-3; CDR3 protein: CASSGGLAGAHTDTQYF; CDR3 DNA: TGTGCCAGCAGTGGGGGGCTAGCGGGGGCCCACACAGATACGCAGTATTTT
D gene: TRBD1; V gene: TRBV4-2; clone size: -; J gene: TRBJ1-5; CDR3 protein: CASRERQGASGQPQHF; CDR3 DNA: TGTGCCAGCAGGGAGAGACAGGGGGCGTCGGGGCAGCCCCAGCATTTT
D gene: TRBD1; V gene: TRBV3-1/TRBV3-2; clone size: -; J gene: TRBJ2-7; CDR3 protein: CASSQPGQLIYEQYF; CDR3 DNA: TGTGCCAGCAGTCAACCGGGACAGCTTATCTACGAGCAGTACTTC
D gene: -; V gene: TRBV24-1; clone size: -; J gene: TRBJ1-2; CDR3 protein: CATSRGHGYTF; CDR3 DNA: TGTGCCACCAGTCGGGGACATGGCTACACCTTC
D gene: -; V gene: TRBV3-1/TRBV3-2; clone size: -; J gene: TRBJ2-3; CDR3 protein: CASSSPYTDTQYF; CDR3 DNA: TGTGCCAGCAGCTCCCCCTACACAGATACGCAGTATTTT
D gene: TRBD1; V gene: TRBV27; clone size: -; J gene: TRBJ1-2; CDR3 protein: CASSSHPGQDPYGYTF; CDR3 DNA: TGTGCCAGCAGTTCTCATCCGGGACAGGACCCCTATGGCTACACCTTC
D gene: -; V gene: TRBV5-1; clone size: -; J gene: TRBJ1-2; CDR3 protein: CASSLEVGRGIYGYTF; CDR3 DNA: TGCGCCAGCAGCTTGGAGGTGGGCCGGGGAATCTATGGCTACACCTTC
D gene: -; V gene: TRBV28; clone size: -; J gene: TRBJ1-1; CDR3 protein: CAILQGMNTEAFF; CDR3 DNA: TGTGCCATCTTACAGGGCATGAACACTGAAGCTTTCTTT
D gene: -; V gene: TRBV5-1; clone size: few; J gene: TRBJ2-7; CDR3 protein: CASSPRTEPLEQYF; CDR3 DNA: TGCGCCAGCAGCCCCCGGACAGAACCTCTGGAGCAGTACTTC
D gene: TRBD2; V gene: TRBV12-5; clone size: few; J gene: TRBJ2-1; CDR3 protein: CASAFSGSSYNEQFF; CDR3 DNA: TGTGCTAGTGCTTTCAGCGGGAGCTCCTACAATGAGCAGTTCTTC
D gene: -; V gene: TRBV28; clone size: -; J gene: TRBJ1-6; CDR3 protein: CAGRSTAGGTHNSPLHF; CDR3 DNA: TGTGCCGGACGGAGTACGGCAGGCGGTACTCATAATTCACCCCTCCACTTT
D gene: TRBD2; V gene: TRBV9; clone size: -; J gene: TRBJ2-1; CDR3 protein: CASSVGMSGGAIYEQFF; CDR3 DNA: TGTGCCAGCAGCGTAGGAATGAGCGGGGGGGCGATTTATGAGCAGTTCTTC
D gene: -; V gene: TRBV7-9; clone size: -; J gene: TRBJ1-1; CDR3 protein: CASSFIGNTEAFF; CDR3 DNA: TGTGCCAGCAGCTTCATAGGGAACACTGAAGCTTTCTTT
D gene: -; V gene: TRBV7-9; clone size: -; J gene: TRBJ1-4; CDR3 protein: CASSLGAGAGEKLFF; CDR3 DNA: TGTGCCAGCAGCTTAGGGGCGGGGGCAGGTGAAAAACTGTTTTTT
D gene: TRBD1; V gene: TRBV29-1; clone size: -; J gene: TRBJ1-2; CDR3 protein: CSVDRDSKRGYTF; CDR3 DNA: TGCAGCGTAGACCGGGACAGCAAGAGGGGCTACACCTTC
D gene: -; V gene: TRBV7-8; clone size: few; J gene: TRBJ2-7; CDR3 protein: CASSRDTISYEQYF; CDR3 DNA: TGTGCCAGCAGCCGAGATACTATCTCCTACGAGCAGTACTTC
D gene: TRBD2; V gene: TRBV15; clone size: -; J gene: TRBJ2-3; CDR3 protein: CATSTPLAGGGDTQYF; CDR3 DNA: TGTGCCACCAGTACACCCCTAGCGGGGGGGGGAGATACGCAGTATTTT
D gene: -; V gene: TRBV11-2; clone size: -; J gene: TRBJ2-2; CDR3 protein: CASSLGPRLGGELFF; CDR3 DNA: TGTGCCAGCAGCTTAGGACCCCGGCTAGGCGGGGAGCTGTTTTTT
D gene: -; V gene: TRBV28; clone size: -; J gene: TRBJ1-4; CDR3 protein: CASSPGDSGFSGEKLFF; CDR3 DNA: TGTGCCAGCAGTCCTGGAGACAGTGGCTTCTCTGGTGAAAAACTGTTTTTT
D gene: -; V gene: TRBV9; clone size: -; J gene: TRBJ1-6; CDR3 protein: CASSTGRPNSPLHF; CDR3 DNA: TGTGCCAGCAGCACCGGGAGACCCAATTCACCCCTCCACTTT
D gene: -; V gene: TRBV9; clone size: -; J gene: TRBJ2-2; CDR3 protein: CASSARLGELFF; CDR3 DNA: TGTGCCAGCAGCGCCCGACTTGGGGAGCTGTTTTTT
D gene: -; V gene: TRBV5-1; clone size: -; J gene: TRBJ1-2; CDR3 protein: CASSLVGDYGYTF; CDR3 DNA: TGCGCCAGCAGCTTGGTTGGGGACTATGGCTACACCTTC
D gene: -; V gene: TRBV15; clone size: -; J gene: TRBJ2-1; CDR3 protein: CATSREVGAYGEQFF; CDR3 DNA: TGTGCCACCAGCAGAGAAGTAGGCGCCTATGGTGAGCAGTTCTTC
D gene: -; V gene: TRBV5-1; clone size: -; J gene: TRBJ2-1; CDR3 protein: CASSLQEGYNEQFF; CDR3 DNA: TGCGCCAGCAGCTTGCAGGAGGGCTACAATGAGCAGTTCTTC
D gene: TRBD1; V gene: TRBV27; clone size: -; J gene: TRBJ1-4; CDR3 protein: CASSLIGQGDEKLFF; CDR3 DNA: TGTGCCAGCAGTTTAATCGGACAGGGGGATGAAAAACTGTTTTTT
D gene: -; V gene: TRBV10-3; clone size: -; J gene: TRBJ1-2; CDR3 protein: CAISERGDYGYTF; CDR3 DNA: TGTGCCATCAGTGAACGGGGGGACTATGGCTACACCTTC